The clone carrying this T cell receptor beta chain appeared once. TCRdb's copy holds only in-frame clones and misses some; the assay was immunoSEQ multiplex PCR. There are under 200,000 clones in the sample; 82% occur only once, and about 5% lies in the top ten. These data belong to a study of blood T cell repertoires in COVID-19. Looking at the study overall: Specimens from acute and convalescent COVID-19 originated in the United States, Italy and Spain.

Participants, roughly 18 to 90 years old, spanned 25 or so US areas. Germline-derived CDR1 and CDR2 are WSHSY and SAAADI. Trimming took 6 bases from V and 0 from J, leaving 15 bases between them. The CDR3 contains 16 residues. Material for sequencing was PBMCs or T cells enriched from blood (not recorded which). The sequence derives from a woman aged 55-69 years with acute COVID-19. The chain employs TRBV10-2 and TRBJ1-3; D is unresolved. The CDR3 DNA reads TGCGCCAGCAGATTAGGGAGAGCGGCCTCTGGAAACACCATATATTTT. Residues: CASRLGRAASGNTIYF.